This T cell receptor (beta chain) was retrieved from a study of blood T cell repertoires in COVID-19. Looking at the study overall: Whether acute or convalescent, the COVID-19 samples came from the United States, Italy and Spain.

This clone was picked up one time. Per the original data handling: Cell counts per sample came from amplifying reference gene primers. Data came from immunoSEQ multiplex PCR; TCRdb stores just in-frame clones and leaves some out. The DNA gave D and trimming, while V, J and clone size come from that table. The sample yields around 200,000 clones, around four fifths seen once. Germline assignment: CDR1 MNHEY and CDR2 SMNVEV (reference sequence). This CDR3 contains 15 residues. With V trimmed by 5 bases and J by 5 bases, 5 bases remained unmatched. The rearrangement uses TRBV27 and TRBJ2-5; TRBD2 aligns across 13 bases. The receptor was derived from a man between 50 and 59 years old with active or convalescent COVID-19. The sequencing input was peripheral blood. Here the CDR3 reads CASSPSTSGGETQYF. DNA of the CDR3: TGTGCCAGCAGTCCCTCGACTAGCGGGGGGGAGACCCAGTACTTC.